This T cell receptor beta chain was found in a study of blood T cell repertoires in COVID-19. Per the authors' pipeline: Amplifying reference gene primers gave estimates of nucleated cell counts. Repertoires were generated with immunoSEQ multiplex PCR, while TCRdb's copy carries only in-frame clones and drops some. Clone size and V and J calls were adopted from that table, with D and trimming inferred from the DNA. The table has 300,000 or so clones, 86% seen once. The CDR3 loop spans 14 amino acids. CDR1 is SGHNT, CDR2 YYREEE, per germline (reference sequence). Losses at the gene ends were 4 bases for V and 3 bases for J; bases not matched to a gene: 3.

This sequence was found in a woman in her fifties or sixties with acute or convalescent COVID-19. The rearrangement uses TRBV5-4 and TRBJ2-3; TRBD2 agrees at 9 bases. Sequenced sample: peripheral blood. This CDR3 is CASSAGLATDTQYF. CDR3 bases: TGTGCCAGCAGCGCGGGACTAGCTACAGATACGCAGTATTTT. Complete variable domain (other parts from reference TRBV5-4 and TRBJ2-3): ETGVTQSPTHLIKTRGQQVTLRCSSQSGHNTVSWYQQALGQGPQFIFQYYREEENGRGNFPPRFSGLQFPNYSSELNVNALELDDSALYLCASSAGLATDTQYFGPGTRLTVL.